A selection of T cell receptor beta chains follows, all from one sample in a study of T cells after posttransplantation cyclophosphamide. Sequencing was performed with immunoSEQ multiplex PCR; in TCRdb, only in-frame clones are kept and a portion is missing. This repertoire lists approximately 30,000 clones without singletons; 6.7% sits in the top ten. The sequencing sample was made of PBMCs. The receptors stem from a woman between 50 and 59 years old in good health and a related stem cell transplant donor. Each CDR3 is given with its conserved first and last residue. Fields, in order: V gene, clone size, D gene, J gene, CDR3 DNA, CDR3 protein. D genes are given only for firm matches. The size field is filled for only some rows; it gives once, few, many or a size class.

V gene: TRBV12-3/TRBV12-4
clone size: many
D gene: -
J gene: TRBJ1-3
CDR3 DNA: TGTGCCAGCAGTTTAGATACAGGGTTGAACACCATATATTTT
CDR3 protein: CASSLDTGLNTIYF

V gene: TRBV11-3
clone size: many
D gene: -
J gene: TRBJ2-3
CDR3 DNA: TGTGCCAGCAGCCCTAGCCCCTTGGATACGCAGTATTTT
CDR3 protein: CASSPSPLDTQYF

V gene: TRBV4-1
clone size: -
D gene: TRBD1
J gene: TRBJ1-2
CDR3 DNA: TGCGCCAGCAGCCAGGGTCTGCTTCTCGGGGACAGATCAAATGGCTACACCTTC
CDR3 protein: CASSQGLLLGDRSNGYTF

V gene: TRBV7-9
clone size: many
D gene: -
J gene: TRBJ1-2
CDR3 DNA: TGTGCCAGCAGCTTAGCCGCCCCAGGGACTGAGAACTATGGCTACACCTTC
CDR3 protein: CASSLAAPGTENYGYTF

V gene: TRBV6-5
clone size: many
D gene: TRBD2
J gene: TRBJ2-3
CDR3 DNA: TGTGCCAGCAGACTGACTAGCGGGAGGGGTGGTACGCAGTATTTT
CDR3 protein: CASRLTSGRGGTQYF

V gene: TRBV5-1
clone size: many
D gene: -
J gene: TRBJ2-7
CDR3 DNA: TGCGCCAGCAGGCGTGAAACGGGACTCCTTACCGAGCAGTACTTC
CDR3 protein: CASRRETGLLTEQYF

V gene: TRBV7-2
clone size: many
D gene: TRBD1
J gene: TRBJ1-2
CDR3 DNA: TGTGCCAGCAGCTTAGGGGGACAGGGTAGGAGAGGCTACACCTTC
CDR3 protein: CASSLGGQGRRGYTF

V gene: TRBV2
clone size: -
D gene: -
J gene: TRBJ2-1
CDR3 DNA: TGTGCCAGCAGTGATCGGGGGAGCTCCTACAATGAGCAGTTCTTC
CDR3 protein: CASSDRGSSYNEQFF

V gene: TRBV7-9
clone size: many
D gene: TRBD1
J gene: TRBJ2-1
CDR3 DNA: TGTGCCAGCAGCTTAGGGCAGGGGGTTGGCAATGAGCAGTTCTTC
CDR3 protein: CASSLGQGVGNEQFF

V gene: TRBV6-2/TRBV6-3
clone size: many
D gene: -
J gene: TRBJ1-2
CDR3 DNA: TGTGCCAGCAGTTACTCGAGAGCCGACTATGGCTACACCTTC
CDR3 protein: CASSYSRADYGYTF

V gene: TRBV30
clone size: few
D gene: -
J gene: TRBJ1-3
CDR3 DNA: TGTGCCGGCGACAGGAGCTCTGGAAACACCATATATTTT
CDR3 protein: CAGDRSSGNTIYF

V gene: TRBV9
clone size: few
D gene: -
J gene: TRBJ2-7
CDR3 DNA: TGTGCCAGCAGCGTAGCCCCGTTCGACGAGCAGTACTTC
CDR3 protein: CASSVAPFDEQYF

V gene: TRBV2
clone size: many
D gene: TRBD1
J gene: TRBJ1-1
CDR3 DNA: TGTGCCAGCAGGCTGTGGACAGGTGCCAACACTGAAGCTTTCTTT
CDR3 protein: CASRLWTGANTEAFF

V gene: TRBV10-1
clone size: many
D gene: -
J gene: TRBJ2-1
CDR3 DNA: TGCGCCAGCGGTAATTTTGACACAGACAATGATGAGCAGTTCTTC
CDR3 protein: CASGNFDTDNDEQFF

V gene: TRBV19
clone size: many
D gene: -
J gene: TRBJ1-5
CDR3 DNA: TGTGCCAGTGATTCGGGGGTTCAGCCCCAGCATTTT
CDR3 protein: CASDSGVQPQHF

V gene: TRBV28
clone size: few
D gene: TRBD1
J gene: TRBJ1-2
CDR3 DNA: TGTGCCAGCAGGGGGAGAGGGGGCAACTATGGCTACACCTTC
CDR3 protein: CASRGRGGNYGYTF

V gene: TRBV6-1
clone size: many
D gene: TRBD1
J gene: TRBJ1-1
CDR3 DNA: TGTGCCAGCAGTCGGGACAGATCGAATCCTGAAGCTTTCTTT
CDR3 protein: CASSRDRSNPEAFF

V gene: TRBV28
clone size: many
D gene: -
J gene: TRBJ1-2
CDR3 DNA: TGTGCCAGCAGTTTTGCGTCCAGGGTAAATGACTATGGCTACACCTTC
CDR3 protein: CASSFASRVNDYGYTF

V gene: TRBV5-6
clone size: many
D gene: -
J gene: TRBJ2-2
CDR3 DNA: TGTGCCAGCAGCTTGGGGCTGAACACCGGGGAGCTGTTTTTT
CDR3 protein: CASSLGLNTGELFF

V gene: TRBV19
clone size: many
D gene: -
J gene: TRBJ1-2
CDR3 DNA: TGTGCCAGTAGTACTTCCAGCTATGGCTACACCTTC
CDR3 protein: CASSTSSYGYTF

V gene: TRBV4-3
clone size: many
D gene: -
J gene: TRBJ2-7
CDR3 DNA: TGCGCCAGCAGCCAAGGGGCTTGGGGGCCCGAGCAGTACTTC
CDR3 protein: CASSQGAWGPEQYF

V gene: TRBV7-3
clone size: many
D gene: -
J gene: TRBJ1-1
CDR3 DNA: TGTGCCAGCAGCTTAGGTCCCAGCGATACTGAAGCTTTCTTT
CDR3 protein: CASSLGPSDTEAFF

V gene: TRBV19
clone size: many
D gene: TRBD2
J gene: TRBJ2-7
CDR3 DNA: TGTGCCAGTAGTACGGTAGCGGGGCAGTCCTACGAGCAGTACTTC
CDR3 protein: CASSTVAGQSYEQYF

V gene: TRBV12-3/TRBV12-4
clone size: -
D gene: -
J gene: TRBJ2-3
CDR3 DNA: TGTGCCAGCAGTCCTAGCACAGATACGCAGTATTTT
CDR3 protein: CASSPSTDTQYF

V gene: TRBV5-1
clone size: many
D gene: -
J gene: TRBJ1-1
CDR3 DNA: TGCGCCAGCAGCGACCAGGGCCGGGGGACTGAAGCTTTCTTT
CDR3 protein: CASSDQGRGTEAFF

V gene: TRBV5-4
clone size: many
D gene: -
J gene: TRBJ2-6
CDR3 DNA: TGTGCCAGCAGCCTGGACACGTCTGGGGCCAACGTCCTGACTTTC
CDR3 protein: CASSLDTSGANVLTF

V gene: TRBV13
clone size: many
D gene: TRBD1
J gene: TRBJ2-7
CDR3 DNA: TGTGCCAGCAGCTTGCGATCAGGGGGTAGGTACGAGCAGTACTTC
CDR3 protein: CASSLRSGGRYEQYF

V gene: TRBV4-3
clone size: many
D gene: TRBD2
J gene: TRBJ2-1
CDR3 DNA: TGCGCCAGCAGCCAAGAAGGGACTAGCAGGAATGAGCAGTTCTTC
CDR3 protein: CASSQEGTSRNEQFF

V gene: TRBV7-2
clone size: many
D gene: -
J gene: TRBJ2-1
CDR3 DNA: TGTGCCAGCAGCTTAGTACATTGGCAGGAGAATGAGCAGTTCTTC
CDR3 protein: CASSLVHWQENEQFF

V gene: TRBV6-1
clone size: many
D gene: -
J gene: TRBJ2-7
CDR3 DNA: TGTGCCAGCAGTGAAGACCCTAGCGTTGCCAGGGCTAGCTCCTACGAGCAGTACTTC
CDR3 protein: CASSEDPSVARASSYEQYF

V gene: TRBV12-3/TRBV12-4
clone size: many
D gene: -
J gene: TRBJ1-5
CDR3 DNA: TGTGCCAGCAGTTTAGGGCGGGCTCAGCCCCAGCATTTT
CDR3 protein: CASSLGRAQPQHF

V gene: TRBV4-3
clone size: many
D gene: -
J gene: TRBJ2-3
CDR3 DNA: TGCGCCAGCAGCCAAGAGAGGGCATCGGATACGCAGTATTTT
CDR3 protein: CASSQERASDTQYF

V gene: TRBV4-3
clone size: many
D gene: -
J gene: TRBJ2-2
CDR3 DNA: TGCGCCAGCAGCCCTTGGGCTCCTACTCCGAACACCGGGGAGCTGTTTTTT
CDR3 protein: CASSPWAPTPNTGELFF

V gene: TRBV18
clone size: -
D gene: TRBD1
J gene: TRBJ2-7
CDR3 DNA: TGTGCCAGCTCACTGGGACAGGGTGGCTACGAGCAGTACTTC
CDR3 protein: CASSLGQGGYEQYF

V gene: TRBV6-2/TRBV6-3
clone size: few
D gene: TRBD1
J gene: TRBJ1-3
CDR3 DNA: TGTGCCAGCAGCCACAGGGGGCGAGTTGGAAACACCATATATTTT
CDR3 protein: CASSHRGRVGNTIYF

V gene: TRBV6-5
clone size: many
D gene: -
J gene: TRBJ1-1
CDR3 DNA: TGTGCCACCACACGGAACACTGAAGCTTTCTTT
CDR3 protein: CATTRNTEAFF

V gene: TRBV18
clone size: few
D gene: -
J gene: TRBJ1-5
CDR3 DNA: TGTGCCAGCTCAGGGTCAGGGGTTAATCAGCCCCAGCATTTT
CDR3 protein: CASSGSGVNQPQHF

V gene: TRBV11-2
clone size: many
D gene: -
J gene: TRBJ2-1
CDR3 DNA: TGTGCCAGCAAAGGGGATGAGCAGTTCTTC
CDR3 protein: CASKGDEQFF

V gene: TRBV15
clone size: many
D gene: -
J gene: TRBJ2-7
CDR3 DNA: TGTGCCACCAGCAGAGACCTAAACCGCGGACTATTCTACGAGCAGTACTTC
CDR3 protein: CATSRDLNRGLFYEQYF

V gene: TRBV4-2
clone size: many
D gene: -
J gene: TRBJ2-5
CDR3 DNA: TGTGCCAGCAGCCAAGAGCAGGGGTTCGAGACCCAGTACTTC
CDR3 protein: CASSQEQGFETQYF

V gene: TRBV29-1
clone size: many
D gene: -
J gene: TRBJ1-1
CDR3 DNA: TGCAGCTCCCGACAGGCAGGCAACACTGAAGCTTTCTTT
CDR3 protein: CSSRQAGNTEAFF

V gene: TRBV2
clone size: many
D gene: -
J gene: TRBJ2-1
CDR3 DNA: TGTGCCAGCAGTGAATGGGGCGGAACTCTATACAATGAGCAGTTCTTC
CDR3 protein: CASSEWGGTLYNEQFF

V gene: TRBV27
clone size: many
D gene: TRBD1
J gene: TRBJ1-4
CDR3 DNA: TGTGCCAGCAGCCTACAGGGGCGGAATGAAAAACTGTTTTTT
CDR3 protein: CASSLQGRNEKLFF

V gene: TRBV2
clone size: many
D gene: TRBD1
J gene: TRBJ1-1
CDR3 DNA: TGTGCCAGCAGTGGACAGGGTAGCGCTGAAGCTTTCTTT
CDR3 protein: CASSGQGSAEAFF

V gene: TRBV6-4
clone size: many
D gene: TRBD2
J gene: TRBJ2-3
CDR3 DNA: TGTGCCAGCAGTCAGCGGGAGGGAGATACGCAGTATTTT
CDR3 protein: CASSQREGDTQYF